This T cell receptor (beta chain) is from a study of relationships among human T cell subsets. The germline V gene has CDR1 DFQATT and CDR2 SNEGSKA (reference sequence). The trim removed 7 bases at V and 1 base at J, leaving 6 bases unmatched. This CDR3 has 14 residues. Anti-CD25 beads selected CD4+CD25+ regulatory T cells from positively selected CD4+ cells. Study-wide findings and caveats: Over 50% of CD8+ cytotoxic sequences were in clones over 100 reads; regulatory and Th2 had few. No significant subset differences appeared in V, D, J use, CDR3 length or N-additions. Th1, Th2 and regulatory T cells shared many CDR3 sequences.

TCR alpha and beta CDR3s were amplified from mRNA by semiquantitative ARM-PCR. Tagged nested gene-specific primers were used first, then communal superprimers amplified exponentially. From the multiplex PCR reads, TCRdb called clonotypes with MiXCR, one entry per CDR3 protein. The sample includes approximately 15,000 distinct CDR3 sequences, less than 65% of them seen just once. A remark on this clonotype: Its antigen is unknown.

Sequencing was carried out using Tregs sorted from blood. The V and J genes are TRBV20-1 and TRBJ1-1, with TRBD1 matching 10 bases. The sequence came from a middle-aged man in good health. CDR3 residues: CSVKDRGRNTEAFF. CDR3 DNA sequence: TGCAGTGTTAAGGACAGGGGGAGGAACACTGAAGCTTTCTTT.